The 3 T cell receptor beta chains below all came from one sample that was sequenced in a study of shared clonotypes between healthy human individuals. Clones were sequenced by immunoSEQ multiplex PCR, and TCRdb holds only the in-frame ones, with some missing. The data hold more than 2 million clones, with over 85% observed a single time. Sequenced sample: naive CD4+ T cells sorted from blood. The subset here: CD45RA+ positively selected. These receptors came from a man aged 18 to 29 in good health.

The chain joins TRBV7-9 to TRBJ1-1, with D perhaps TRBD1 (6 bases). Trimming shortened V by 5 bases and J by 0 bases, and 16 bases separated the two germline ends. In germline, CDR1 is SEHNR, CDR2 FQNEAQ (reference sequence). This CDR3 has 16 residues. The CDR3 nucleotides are TGTGCCAGCAGCCCAAACAGGGTAGGGATGAACACTGAAGCTTTCTTT. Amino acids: CASSPNRVGMNTEAFF.

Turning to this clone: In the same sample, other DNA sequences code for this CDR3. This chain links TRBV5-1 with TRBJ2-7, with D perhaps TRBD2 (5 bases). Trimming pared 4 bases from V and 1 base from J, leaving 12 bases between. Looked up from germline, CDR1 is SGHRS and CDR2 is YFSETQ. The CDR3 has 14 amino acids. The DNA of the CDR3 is TGCGCCAGCAGCACCTCGGGGAATTCCTACGAGCAGTACTTC. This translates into CASSTSGNSYEQYF. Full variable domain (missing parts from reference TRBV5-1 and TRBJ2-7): KAGVTQTPRYLIKTRGQQVTLSCSPISGHRSVSWYQQTPGQGLQFLFEYFSETQRNKGNFPGRFSGRQFSNSRSEMNVSTLELGDSALYLCASSTSGNSYEQYFGPGTRLTVT.

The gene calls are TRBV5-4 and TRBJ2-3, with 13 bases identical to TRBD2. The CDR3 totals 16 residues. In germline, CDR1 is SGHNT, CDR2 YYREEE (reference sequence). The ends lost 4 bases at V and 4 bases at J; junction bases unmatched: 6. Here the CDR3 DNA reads TGTGCCAGCAGCAACGGACTAGCGGGAGCTGCAGATACGCAGTATTTT. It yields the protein CASSNGLAGAADTQYF.